This TCR beta chain was found in a study of neurological immune-mediated disorders. This CDR3 comprises 15 residues. Germline lookup yields CDR1 SGHTA and CDR2 FQGNSA. V was pared by 4 bases and J by 2 bases, with 4 bases of the junction left unmatched. This clonotype has ten or more counts. With 10-nucleotide random UMIs included, cDNA was synthesized by 5'RACE. Each CDR3 protein gets one entry after TCRdb re-called the 5' RACE reads with MiXCR. The table lists tens of thousands of distinct CDR3 sequences, 15% to 20% of them singletons. PBMCs stored at -80 C, numbering 2 million, were the origin of the unsorted libraries.

This rearrangement joins TRBV7-2 to TRBJ2-2, with 7 bases lining up with TRBD2. This receptor was obtained from a woman between 35 and 50 years old in good health. The sample consisted of PBMCs. The CDR3 sequence is CASSWGGPNTGELFF. The CDR3 bases are TGTGCCAGCAGCTGGGGGGGTCCTAACACCGGGGAGCTGTTTTTT.